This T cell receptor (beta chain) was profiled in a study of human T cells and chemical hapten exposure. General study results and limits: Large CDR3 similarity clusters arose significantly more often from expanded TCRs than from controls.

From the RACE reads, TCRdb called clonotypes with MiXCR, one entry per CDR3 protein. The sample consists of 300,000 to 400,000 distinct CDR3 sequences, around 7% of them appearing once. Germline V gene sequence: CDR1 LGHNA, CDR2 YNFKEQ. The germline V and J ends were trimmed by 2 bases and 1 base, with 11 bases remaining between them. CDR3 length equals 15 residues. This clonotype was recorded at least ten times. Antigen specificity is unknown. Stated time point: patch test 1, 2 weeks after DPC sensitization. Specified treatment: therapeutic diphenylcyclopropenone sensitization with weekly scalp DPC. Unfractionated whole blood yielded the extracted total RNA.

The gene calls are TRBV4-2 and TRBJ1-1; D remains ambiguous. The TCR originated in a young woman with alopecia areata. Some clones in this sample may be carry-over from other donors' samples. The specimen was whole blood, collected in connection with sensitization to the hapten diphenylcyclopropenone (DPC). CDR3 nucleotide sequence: TGTGCCAGCAGCCAAATCAATACAGCGAACACTGAAGCTTTCTTT. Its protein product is CASSQINTANTEAFF.